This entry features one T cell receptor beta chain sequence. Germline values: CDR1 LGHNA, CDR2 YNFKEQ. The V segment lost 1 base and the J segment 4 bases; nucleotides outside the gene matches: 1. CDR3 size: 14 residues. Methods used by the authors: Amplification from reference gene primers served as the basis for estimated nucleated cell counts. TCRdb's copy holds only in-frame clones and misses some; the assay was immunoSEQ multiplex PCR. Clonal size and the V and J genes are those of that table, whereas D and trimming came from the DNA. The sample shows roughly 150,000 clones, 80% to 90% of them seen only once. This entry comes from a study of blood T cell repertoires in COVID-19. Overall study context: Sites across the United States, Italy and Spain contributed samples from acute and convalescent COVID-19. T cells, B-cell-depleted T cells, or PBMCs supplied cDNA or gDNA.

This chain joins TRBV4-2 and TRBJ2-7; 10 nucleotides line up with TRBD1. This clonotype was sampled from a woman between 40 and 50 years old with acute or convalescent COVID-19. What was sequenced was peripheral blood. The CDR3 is CASSQAGQGYEQYF. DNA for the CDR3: TGTGCCAGCAGCCAAGCGGGACAGGGGTACGAGCAGTACTTC.